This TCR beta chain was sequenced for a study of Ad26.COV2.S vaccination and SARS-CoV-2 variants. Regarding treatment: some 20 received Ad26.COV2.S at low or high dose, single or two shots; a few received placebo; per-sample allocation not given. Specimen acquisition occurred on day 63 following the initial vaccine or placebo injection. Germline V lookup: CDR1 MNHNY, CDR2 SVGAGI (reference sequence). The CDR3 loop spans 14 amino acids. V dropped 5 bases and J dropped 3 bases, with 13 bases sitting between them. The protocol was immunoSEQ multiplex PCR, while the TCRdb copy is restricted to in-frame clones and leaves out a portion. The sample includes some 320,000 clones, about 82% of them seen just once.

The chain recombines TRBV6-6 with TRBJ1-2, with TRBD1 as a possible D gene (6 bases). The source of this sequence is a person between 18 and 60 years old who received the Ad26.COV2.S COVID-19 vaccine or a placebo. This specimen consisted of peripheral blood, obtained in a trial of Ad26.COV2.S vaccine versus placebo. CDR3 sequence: CASSLVSGDYGYTF. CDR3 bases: TGTGCCAGCAGTCTCGTATCAGGGGACTATGGCTACACCTTC.